One and the same sample provided the 22 T cell receptor beta chains below, sequenced in a study of vaccination and CD4 T cells after COVID-19. What these receptors recognize is not known. Sequencing of cultured CD4+ T cell DNA used the Oncomine TCR Beta short-read assay. MiXCR, applied by TCRdb to the PCR reads, yields one record per CDR3 protein. The sample lists fewer than 20,000 distinct CDR3 sequences, around half occurring once. As to treatment: approximately nine-day PBMC culture with coronavirus spike peptide pools or control peptides (ViraFEST assay). The starting material was CD4+ T cells from blood, cultured in vitro, obtained before SARS-CoV-2 vaccination. The receptors derive from a human donor who had recovered from COVID-19.

The chain's CDR3 is CASTRNNEQFF. The CDR3 DNA follows: TGTGCCAGCACCCGAAACAATGAGCAGTTCTTC. The J gene is TRBJ2-1, the V gene TRBV6-1; D unresolved. Trimming took 7 bases from V and 5 from J, leaving 6 bases between them. The CDR3 contains 11 residues. Germline V gene sequence: CDR1 MNHNS, CDR2 SASEGT.

The chain combines TRBV6-2 or TRBV6-3 with TRBJ1-5; no reliable D call. Germline V gene sequence: CDR1 MNHEY, CDR2 SVGEGT. Trimming took 6 bases from V and 4 from J, leaving 10 bases between them. CDR3 size: 13 residues. In DNA form, the CDR3 reads TGTGCCAGCAGAAGTAGCCCAAATCAGCCCCAGCATTTT. It translates to CASRSSPNQPQHF.

This clonotype was observed a few times. The J gene is TRBJ2-2, the V gene TRBV15; D is possibly TRBD1 or TRBD2 (6 bases each). The CDR3 length is 16 residues. V lost 1 base and J 4 bases, leaving 13 bases between the germline ends. The germline CDR1 and CDR2 sequences are LNHNV and YYDKDF (reference sequence). The CDR3 DNA sequence: TGTGCCACCAGCAGAGTCGGGGGCCGAGGCACCGGGGAGCTGTTTTTT. Protein: CATSRVGGRGTGELFF.

The sample holds a few counts of this clonotype. The chain recombines TRBV30 with TRBJ2-5, with D unclear. Germline V gene data show CDR1 as GTSNPN and CDR2 as SVGIG (reference sequence). The CDR3 spans 11 residues. V lost 3 bases, J lost 2 bases, and 4 bases lay in between. This CDR3 is CAWRYQETQYF. The CDR3 DNA is TGTGCCTGGAGGTATCAAGAGACCCAGTACTTC.

This clonotype was seen only a few times. CDR3 in amino acids: CASSFPTREGGGRVNQPQHF. The CDR3, as DNA: TGTGCCAGCAGTTTCCCCACCAGGGAGGGAGGGGGACGCGTCAATCAGCCCCAGCATTTT. This chain joins TRBV28 and TRBJ1-5, with D possibly matching TRBD1 (6 bases). The V gene lost 3 bases and the J gene lost 3 bases, with 27 bases spanning the gap. This CDR3 region has 20 residues. Germline CDR1 is MDHEN and CDR2 is SYDVKM.

V gene TRBV11-3 combines with J gene TRBJ2-5; 10 nucleotides align to TRBD2. The V gene end was trimmed by 5 bases and the J gene end by 5 bases; junction bases not matched to a gene: 8. The CDR3 sequence is 15 residues long. Germline assignment: CDR1 SGHNT and CDR2 YENEEA. The CDR3 region is CASSPLAGGGETQYF. The CDR3 bases are TGTGCCAGCAGCCCCTTAGCGGGAGGTGGGGAGACCCAGTACTTC.

V and J are TRBV7-9 and TRBJ2-1; D remains unclear. Germline V gene sequence: CDR1 SEHNR, CDR2 FQNEAQ (reference sequence). The CDR3 sequence is 13 residues long. V lost 2 bases, J lost 9 bases, and 11 bases lay in between. The CDR3 region is CASSLSQFGEQFF. The CDR3 region has the DNA TGTGCCAGCAGCTTATCCCAATTCGGTGAGCAGTTCTTC.

This clonotype came up a few times. The chain carries TRBV6-5 and TRBJ2-5; TRBD2 aligns across 11 bases. The junction had 7 bases not matched to a gene; V was cut back by 0 bases and J by 1 base. This CDR3 spans 18 amino acids. Per the germline V gene, CDR1 is MNHEY and CDR2 is SVGAGI. CDR3 sequence: CASSYSILAGGLQETQYF. Written as DNA, the CDR3 is TGTGCCAGCAGTTACTCGATTCTAGCGGGAGGCCTCCAAGAGACCCAGTACTTC.

The chain is built from TRBV11-2 and TRBJ2-7; no definite D call. The germline V gene has CDR1 SGHAT and CDR2 FQNNGV. This CDR3 region has 15 residues. The V and J ends lost 4 bases and 2 bases respectively, with 15 bases between them. CDR3 protein: CASSSSTNPAYEQYF. CDR3 DNA: TGTGCCAGCAGCTCCTCAACAAACCCCGCCTACGAGCAGTACTTC. The entire variable domain, with the rest obtained from reference TRBV11-2 and TRBJ2-7, is as follows: EAGVAQSPRYKIIEKRQSVAFWCNPISGHATLYWYQQILGQGPKLLIQFQNNGVVDDSQLPKDRFSAERLKGVDSTLKIQPAKLEDSAVYLCASSSSTNPAYEQYFGPGTRLTVT.

As to this clonotype: The junction departs from germline at one end; a sequencing error may be responsible. The J gene is TRBJ1-2, the V gene TRBV5-1; D is unclear. Germline CDR1 is SGHRS and CDR2 is YFSETQ. The CDR3 totals 13 residues. CDR3 sequence reads: CASSPEGPALSNF. DNA of the CDR3: TGCGCCAGCAGTCCCGAAGGGCCCGCCCTAAGTAACTTC.

This clonotype was seen more than once but under ten times. The chain links TRBV6-1 to TRBJ1-1; the D is unclear. The CDR3 is 11 residues long. Trimming took 4 bases from V and 7 from J, leaving 7 bases between them. Germline lookup yields CDR1 MNHNS and CDR2 SASEGT. The CDR3 here is CASSVRGEAFF. The CDR3 nucleotides read TGTGCCAGCAGTGTCCGTGGTGAAGCTTTCTTT.

This chain uses TRBV7-2 with TRBJ2-2; D gene uncertain. Germline V gives CDR1 SGHTA, CDR2 FQGNSA. The length of the CDR3 is 15 residues. The V and J ends lost 3 bases and 0 bases respectively, with 8 bases between them. This chain's CDR3 is CASSLAVTNTGELFF. The CDR3 DNA reads TGTGCCAGCAGCTTGGCGGTGACGAACACCGGGGAGCTGTTTTTT.

This clonotype has a handful of counts. The V call is TRBV2, the J call TRBJ1-6, with D possibly TRBD1 on 6 matching bases. The length of the CDR3 is 15 residues. Trimming cost V 3 bases and J 3 bases, with 9 bases left between them. CDR1 and CDR2 (germline): SNHLY, FYNNEI. The CDR3 reads CASSDLGHYNSPLHF. The DNA for the CDR3 is TGTGCCAGCAGTGATTTGGGACACTATAATTCACCCCTCCACTTT.

The rearrangement joins TRBV18 to TRBJ1-1, with D possibly being TRBD1 (5 bases). Germline V gene sequence: CDR1 KGHSH, CDR2 LQKENI. The CDR3 has 13 residues. Trimming cost V 3 bases and J 3 bases, with 8 bases left between them. CDR3 sequence reads: CASSPGEDTEAFF. The CDR3 DNA sequence: TGTGCCAGCTCACCGGGGGAGGACACTGAAGCTTTCTTT.

V and J are TRBV12-3 or TRBV12-4 and TRBJ2-5; 12 positions agree with TRBD2. V dropped 5 bases and J dropped 5; count of bases not matched to a gene: 15. This CDR3 has 18 residues. In DNA form, the CDR3 reads TGTGCCAGCAGTGCTGGAGTAAGACTAGCGGGAGCGAGTGAGACCCAGTACTTC. As protein: CASSAGVRLAGASETQYF.

This clonotype appeared a few times. V usage is TRBV2 and J usage is TRBJ1-2, with no clear D. V was cut by 5 bases and J by 8 bases, with 9 bases left in between. Looked up from germline, CDR1 is SNHLY and CDR2 is FYNNEI. The CDR3 has 11 residues. CDR3: CASSPGIGYTF. CDR3 DNA sequence: TGTGCCAGCAGTCCCGGAATAGGCTACACCTTC.

CDR3 loop: CSASAVSGYTF. The CDR3 DNA sequence: TGCAGTGCTAGTGCGGTGTCTGGCTACACCTTC. This chain connects TRBV20-1 to TRBJ1-2; the D is unclear. This CDR3 has 11 residues. CDR1 and CDR2 (germline): DFQATT, SNEGSKA (reference sequence). Trimming pared 3 bases from V and 7 bases from J, leaving 9 bases between.

This clonotype was recorded only once. This chain links TRBV28 with TRBJ1-5; D gene uncertain. Deletions cut 6 bases from V and 4 bases from J, with 16 bases between. The length of the CDR3 is 15 residues. Per the germline V gene, CDR1 is MDHEN and CDR2 is SYDVKM. The CDR3 spells CASRDSGLGNQPQHF. The CDR3 DNA reads TGTGCCAGCAGGGATTCTGGCTTAGGTAATCAGCCCCAGCATTTT.

The V gene is TRBV6-1, the J gene TRBJ2-7, with 12 bases that match TRBD1. The junction had 12 bases not matched to a gene; V was cut back by 10 bases and J by 5 bases. The germline V gene encodes CDR1 MNHNS and CDR2 SASEGT. This CDR3 contains 15 residues. CDR3 nucleotides: TGTGCCACCAAACGACCGGGACAGGGGGCCCACGAGCAGTACTTC. Translation: CATKRPGQGAHEQYF.

The chain is built from TRBV7-2 and TRBJ2-3; TRBD1 aligns across 8 bases. V shed 5 bases, J shed 9 bases, and the junction held 10 bases outside the gene matches. Germline CDR1 SGHTA, CDR2 FQGNSA. The CDR3 consists of 14 residues. The CDR3, as DNA: TGTGCCAGCAGCCCGGGACAGGTGATTCAGACGCAGTATTTT. Its protein is CASSPGQVIQTQYF. Full variable domain (rest looked up from reference TRBV7-2 and TRBJ2-3): GAGVSQSPSNKVTEKGKDVELRCDPISGHTALYWYRQSLGQGLEFLIYFQGNSAPDKSGLPSDRFSAERTGGSVSTLTIQRTQQEDSAVYLCASSPGQVIQTQYFGPGTRLTVL.

This clonotype has only a few counts. CDR3 sequence (DNA): TGCAGTGCTAGGGACCCCGCAGGGCTGAGGTATAATTCACCCCTCCACTTT. It is translated as CSARDPAGLRYNSPLHF. This chain uses TRBV20-1 with TRBJ1-6; D is perhaps TRBD1 (5 bases). The CDR3 has 17 amino acids. The V and J ends lost 3 bases and 4 bases respectively, with 19 bases between them. The V gene's germline CDR1 is DFQATT and CDR2 SNEGSKA (reference sequence).

J is TRBJ2-2 and V is TRBV20-1; 7 nucleotides match TRBD1. V lost 3 bases, J lost 5 bases, and 6 bases stayed unmatched. Germline CDR1 reads DFQATT; CDR2 reads SNEGSKA (reference sequence). CDR3 length: 14 amino acids. CDR3 region: CSARSPGGTGELFF. CDR3 in DNA: TGCAGTGCTAGGTCCCCAGGGGGAACCGGGGAGCTGTTTTTT.